This entry concerns a single T cell receptor beta chain. Antigen: not known. The V gene lost 1 base and the J gene lost 4 bases, with 10 bases spanning the gap. The CDR3 loop spans 14 amino acids. Germline V CDR1 and CDR2: MGHRA, YSYEKL. The sample originates from a study of cytomegalovirus exposure and HLA in healthy donors. Overall study results and limits: Exclusion as indistinguishable affected some V segments, including TRBV6-2 and TRBV6-3.

PCR amplification relied on 60 Vbeta primers (plus 13 Jbeta primers). The method was immunoSEQ multiplex PCR; TCRdb's version includes in-frame clones alone and lacks a portion of them. Of around 71,000 clones in the sample, less than 75% are singletons; the top ten hold over 5.5%. The TCR sequence derives from a man younger than 40 in good health and CMV-seropositive. The chain couples TRBV4-1 to TRBJ2-5; D might be TRBD2 (5 bases). Sequences were obtained from PBMCs. The CDR3 bases are TGCGCCAGCAGCCAAGTCGGGAACACAGAGACCCAGTACTTC. Its protein product is CASSQVGNTETQYF.